This is a list of T cell receptor beta chains from one sample in a study of blood T cell repertoires in COVID-19. Clones were read by immunoSEQ multiplex PCR, and TCRdb kept only the in-frame ones, dropping some. The sample consists of around 220,000 clones, roughly 88% of them appearing once. Sequenced: PBMCs or T cells enriched from blood (not recorded which). The receptor set was obtained from a woman aged 45-60 years with acute COVID-19. Each CDR3 is given with its conserved first and last residue. Each record gives: CDR3 DNA, CDR3 protein, D gene, J gene, clone size, V gene. D genes are given only for firm matches. Rows may omit the clone size; those that give it use once, few, many or a size class.

DNA: TGTGCCAGCAGCGGACTAGCGGGAGGCACCGGGGAGCTGTTTTTT; CDR3: CASSGLAGGTGELFF; D: TRBD2; J: TRBJ2-2; size: once; V: TRBV9
DNA: TGTGCCAGCAGCCAAGGCAGGGGGACTAGGCCCCAGCATTTT; CDR3: CASSQGRGTRPQHF; D: TRBD1; J: TRBJ1-5; size: .; V: TRBV3-1/TRBV3-2
DNA: TGTGCCATCCAAGGGGGAGGGGGTAGCGGTGGCTACACCTTC; CDR3: CAIQGGGGSGGYTF; D: .; J: TRBJ1-2; size: .; V: TRBV6-5
DNA: TGTGCCACCAGCCCAACAGGTCTTTCCTCTGGGCAGTACTTC; CDR3: CATSPTGLSSGQYF; D: .; J: TRBJ2-7; size: .; V: TRBV15
DNA: TGTGCCAGCAGCGCCCCGACAGGCGCCTCTGGGGCCAACGTCCTGACTTTC; CDR3: CASSAPTGASGANVLTF; D: .; J: TRBJ2-6; size: .; V: TRBV9
DNA: TGTGCCAGCAGTTTGGGGACAGGGTATACTGAAGCTTTCTTT; CDR3: CASSLGTGYTEAFF; D: TRBD1; J: TRBJ1-1; size: .; V: TRBV28
DNA: TGTGCCAGCAGTTTCACAGGGGGCAACACTGAAGCTTTCTTT; CDR3: CASSFTGGNTEAFF; D: TRBD1; J: TRBJ1-1; size: .; V: TRBV28
DNA: TGTGCCAGCAGTACTCTACTCCTTAAAAAAGGTGCGGAACCACCTGGCTACACCTTC; CDR3: CASSTLLLKKGAEPPGYTF; D: .; J: TRBJ1-2; size: .; V: TRBV3-1/TRBV3-2
DNA: TGTGCCAGTAGTATAACCGGGCGGGGTGAAGAGACCCAGTACTTC; CDR3: CASSITGRGEETQYF; D: .; J: TRBJ2-5; size: .; V: TRBV19
DNA: TGTGCCAGCAGTGGTTTGCGGGATTTCTACAATGAGCAGTTCTTC; CDR3: CASSGLRDFYNEQFF; D: .; J: TRBJ2-1; size: .; V: TRBV2
DNA: TGTGCCACCGGACAGGGGAGGAATGAGCAGTTCTTC; CDR3: CATGQGRNEQFF; D: TRBD1; J: TRBJ2-1; size: .; V: TRBV24-1
DNA: TGCAGCGTCCTCGGACAGGGGGGGACAGATACGCAGTATTTT; CDR3: CSVLGQGGTDTQYF; D: TRBD1; J: TRBJ2-3; size: .; V: TRBV29-1
DNA: TGTGCCAGCAGCCCCGACAGGGACACTGAAGCTTTCTTT; CDR3: CASSPDRDTEAFF; D: TRBD1; J: TRBJ1-1; size: .; V: TRBV7-7
DNA: TGCGCCAGCAGCCAGCGCGGGACAGGGTATGGCTACACCTTC; CDR3: CASSQRGTGYGYTF; D: TRBD1; J: TRBJ1-2; size: .; V: TRBV4-1
DNA: TGTGCCAGCAGCTTAGGGTTAGCGAGCACCGGGGAGCTGTTTTTT; CDR3: CASSLGLASTGELFF; D: .; J: TRBJ2-2; size: .; V: TRBV11-2
DNA: TGCGCCAGCAGCTTGTTGGCGGGAGGGTCCTACGAGCAGTACTTC; CDR3: CASSLLAGGSYEQYF; D: TRBD2; J: TRBJ2-7; size: few; V: TRBV5-1
DNA: TGTGCCAGCAGTTCGGGACAGGGTGACTATGGCTACACCTTC; CDR3: CASSSGQGDYGYTF; D: TRBD1; J: TRBJ1-2; size: once; V: TRBV28
DNA: TGTGCCAGCAGTTCTAGCGGGGTGAACACCGGGGAGCTGTTTTTT; CDR3: CASSSSGVNTGELFF; D: TRBD2; J: TRBJ2-2; size: .; V: TRBV27
DNA: TGTGCCAGCAGCTTGGGGCGATTTGAGCAGTTCTTC; CDR3: CASSLGRFEQFF; D: .; J: TRBJ2-1; size: .; V: TRBV7-2
DNA: TGTGCCAGCAGCCTCAGGGGGATGTCCTACAATGAGCAGTTCTTC; CDR3: CASSLRGMSYNEQFF; D: TRBD1; J: TRBJ2-1; size: .; V: TRBV7-3
DNA: TGCGCCAGCAGCCTTGGGACAACAAATGAAAAACTGTTTTTT; CDR3: CASSLGTTNEKLFF; D: .; J: TRBJ1-4; size: .; V: TRBV4-1
DNA: TGTGCCAGCAGCTTAGATGGGGGGATCTATGGCTACACCTTC; CDR3: CASSLDGGIYGYTF; D: .; J: TRBJ1-2; size: .; V: TRBV11-2
DNA: TGTGCCAGCAGTTTGTCAGGGAATCAGCCCCAGCATTTT; CDR3: CASSLSGNQPQHF; D: .; J: TRBJ1-5; size: .; V: TRBV6-5
DNA: TGTGCCAGCAGTCCTCATTTTAGGACAGAATATGGCTACACCTTC; CDR3: CASSPHFRTEYGYTF; D: .; J: TRBJ1-2; size: .; V: TRBV6-4
DNA: TGCGCCAGCAGGGAGCTGACAGGACTCGAGCCATCGGGGTATAGCAATCAGCCCCAGCATTTT; CDR3: CASRELTGLEPSGYSNQPQHF; D: .; J: TRBJ1-5; size: .; V: TRBV10-1
DNA: TGTGCCAGCAGGGAACAGGGGAGACAGACCCAGTACTTC; CDR3: CASREQGRQTQYF; D: TRBD1; J: TRBJ2-5; size: few; V: TRBV28
DNA: TGTGCCAGCAGTTCCCAGACGGAGAATCCACCCCTCTTC; CDR3: CASSSQTENPPLF; D: .; J: TRBJ1-2; size: .; V: TRBV28
DNA: TGTGCCAGCAGCGCCAGGGAGGATGAGCAGTTCTTC; CDR3: CASSAREDEQFF; D: .; J: TRBJ2-1; size: .; V: TRBV7-9
DNA: TGCGCCAGCAGTTCCCCCCTGGTTGCTAGCTGCTTC; CDR3: CASSSPLVASCF; D: .; J: TRBJ2-7; size: .; V: TRBV10-1
DNA: TGCGCCAGCAGCCCTGGGACAGTCTCTGGAAACACCATATATTTT; CDR3: CASSPGTVSGNTIYF; D: TRBD1; J: TRBJ1-3; size: .; V: TRBV5-1